The rows below give T cell receptor beta chains drawn from one sample of a study of long-term antiretroviral therapy in people with HIV. Generated by immunoSEQ multiplex PCR, the TCRdb table keeps only in-frame clones and is missing some. The profile shows around 18,000 clones, approximately 90% of them singletons. This material consisted of unsorted PBMCs, taken 4.2 years after starting antiretroviral therapy. These receptors were collected from a man over 45 with HIV. Each CDR3 is given with its conserved first and last residue. The D gene is left open where the match is weak. Clone size is shown for a subset of rows, as once, few, many or a class of expanded clone.

TRBJ2-3	.	TRBD2	TRBV11-2	CASSLVHLAGIYTQYF	TGTGCCAGCAGCTTAGTCCACCTAGCGGGGATCTATACGCAGTATTTT
TRBJ1-2	.	.	TRBV5-4	CASSQGQRGGYTF	TGTGCCAGCAGTCAAGGACAGCGAGGAGGCTACACCTTC
TRBJ2-7	.	.	TRBV28	CASSATGSYEQYF	TGTGCCAGCAGTGCCACGGGATCCTACGAGCAGTACTTC
TRBJ1-1	.	.	TRBV18	CASSPSPGVRTEAFF	TGTGCCAGCTCACCATCCCCAGGGGTACGGACTGAAGCTTTCTTT
TRBJ1-6	.	.	TRBV5-1	CASSQDRSSYNSPLHF	TGCGCCAGCAGCCAAGACAGGAGCTCCTATAATTCACCCCTCCACTTT
TRBJ1-2	.	.	TRBV19	CASSVTGVGYGYTF	TGTGCCAGTAGTGTTACGGGTGTAGGCTATGGCTACACCTTC
TRBJ1-2	.	TRBD1	TRBV7-2	CASSLTGIGYTF	TGTGCCAGCAGCTTGACAGGGATTGGCTACACCTTC
TRBJ1-2	.	.	TRBV6-1	CASRIGKLEGYTF	TGTGCCAGCAGGATAGGGAAGTTGGAAGGCTACACCTTC
TRBJ2-3	once	TRBD2	TRBV11-3	CASSLVLAGSSTDTQYF	TGTGCCAGCAGCTTAGTACTAGCGGGGAGTAGCACAGATACGCAGTATTTT
TRBJ1-5	.	.	TRBV6-5	CASSSGPAGDQPQHF	TGTGCCAGCAGTTCGGGACCAGCGGGGGATCAGCCCCAGCATTTT
TRBJ2-1	.	TRBD1	TRBV10-3	CAISRDRLIEQFF	TGTGCCATCAGTAGGGACAGGCTGATTGAGCAGTTCTTC
TRBJ2-7	.	.	TRBV4-3	CASSHRGGTASYEQYF	TGCGCCAGCAGCCACAGGGGAGGGACGGCGTCCTACGAGCAGTACTTC
TRBJ2-7	few	TRBD1	TRBV30	CAWSGTGKTYEQYF	TGTGCCTGGAGTGGGACAGGGAAAACCTACGAGCAGTACTTC
TRBJ1-1	.	.	TRBV18	CASSPNAGTEAFF	TGTGCCAGCTCACCAAACGCGGGGACTGAAGCTTTCTTT
TRBJ1-2	once	.	TRBV7-9	CASSPRGYTF	TGTGCCAGCAGCCCAAGGGGCTACACCTTC
TRBJ2-3	.	TRBD1	TRBV29-1	CSGYTGGVDTQYF	TGCAGCGGGTACACAGGGGGCGTAGATACGCAGTATTTT
TRBJ1-6	.	.	TRBV27	CASGDYNSPLHF	TGTGCCAGCGGGGACTATAATTCACCCCTCCACTTT
TRBJ2-3	.	TRBD1	TRBV19	CASSKGPGTGNTDTQYF	TGTGCCAGTAGTAAGGGTCCCGGGACAGGGAACACAGATACGCAGTATTTT
TRBJ1-6	.	.	TRBV5-4	CASSLVGGALNSPLHF	TGTGCCAGCAGCTTGGTCGGGGGTGCATTAAATTCACCCCTCCACTTT
TRBJ2-7	.	.	TRBV2	CASSETYEQYF	TGTGCCAGCAGTGAGACCTACGAGCAGTACTTC
TRBJ2-7	.	.	TRBV11-2	CASSLGQVYEQYF	TGTGCCAGCAGCTTAGGACAGGTCTACGAGCAGTACTTC
TRBJ1-6	.	.	TRBV7-9	CASSLDTPGQYNSPLHF	TGTGCCAGCAGCTTAGACACCCCCGGGCAATATAATTCACCCCTCCACTTT
TRBJ1-6	.	.	TRBV19	CASSPEIGSSPLHF	TGTGCCAGTAGTCCAGAGATAGGGAGTTCACCCCTCCACTTT
TRBJ2-2	.	.	TRBV2	CASTLLGTGELFF	TGTGCCAGCACCCTCCTTGGCACCGGGGAGCTGTTTTTT
TRBJ1-1	.	.	TRBV5-1	CASSLQGGNTEAFF	TGCGCCAGCAGCTTACAGGGAGGCAACACTGAAGCTTTCTTT
TRBJ1-2	.	.	TRBV19	CASSITSAPTGYTF	TGTGCCAGTAGTATAACCTCGGCCCCCACTGGCTACACCTTC
TRBJ2-3	.	.	TRBV11-3	CASSLRGTDTQYF	TGTGCCAGCAGCTTAAGGGGAACAGATACGCAGTATTTT
TRBJ2-2	.	.	TRBV5-1	CASSLESGTELFF	TGCGCCAGCAGCCTCGAGTCCGGGACGGAGCTGTTTTTT
TRBJ1-5	.	.	TRBV28	CASSLLIGWTGNQPQHF	TGTGCCAGCAGTTTGTTAATAGGGTGGACGGGCAATCAGCCCCAGCATTTT